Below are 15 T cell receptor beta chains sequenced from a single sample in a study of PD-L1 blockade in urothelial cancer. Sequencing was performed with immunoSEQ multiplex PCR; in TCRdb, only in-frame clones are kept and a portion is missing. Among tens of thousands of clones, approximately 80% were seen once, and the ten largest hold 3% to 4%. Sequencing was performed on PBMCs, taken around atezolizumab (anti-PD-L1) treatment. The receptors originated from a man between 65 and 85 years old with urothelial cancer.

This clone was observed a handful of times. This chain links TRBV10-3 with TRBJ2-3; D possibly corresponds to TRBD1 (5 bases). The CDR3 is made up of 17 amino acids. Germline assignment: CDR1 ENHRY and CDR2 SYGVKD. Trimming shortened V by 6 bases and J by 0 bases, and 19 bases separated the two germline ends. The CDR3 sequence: CAIRLTKTGTSTDTQYF. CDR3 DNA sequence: TGTGCCATCAGATTAACCAAAACAGGAACTAGCACAGATACGCAGTATTTT.

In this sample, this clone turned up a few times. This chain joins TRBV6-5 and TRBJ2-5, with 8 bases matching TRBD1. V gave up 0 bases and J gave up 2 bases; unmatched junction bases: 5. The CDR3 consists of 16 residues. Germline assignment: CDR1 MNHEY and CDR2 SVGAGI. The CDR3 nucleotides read TGTGCCAGCAGTTACTCCACAGGGGGTGGGCAAGAGACCCAGTACTTC. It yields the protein CASSYSTGGGQETQYF.

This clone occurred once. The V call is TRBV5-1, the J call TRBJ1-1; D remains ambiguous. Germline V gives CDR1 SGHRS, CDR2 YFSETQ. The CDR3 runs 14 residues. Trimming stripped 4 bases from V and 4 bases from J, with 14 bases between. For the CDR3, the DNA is TGCGCCAGCAGCCTCGGCGGGCGTCTCACTGAAGCTTTCTTT. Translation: CASSLGGRLTEAFF.

The CDR3, as DNA: TGTGCCAGCAACCGACAGGGGGGCACAGATACGCAGTATTTT. This sequence encodes CASNRQGGTDTQYF. V and J are TRBV9 and TRBJ2-3; 9 nucleotides line up with TRBD1. V dropped 6 bases and J dropped 1; count of bases not matched to a gene: 3. In germline, CDR1 is SGDLS, CDR2 YYNGEE. The CDR3 runs 14 residues. Combining the CDR3 with reference TRBV9 and TRBJ2-3 gives the whole variable domain DSGVTQTPKHLITATGQRVTLRCSPRSGDLSVYWYQQSLDQGLQFLIQYYNGEERAKGNILERFSAQQFPDLHSELNLSSLELGDSALYFCASNRQGGTDTQYFGPGTRLTVL.

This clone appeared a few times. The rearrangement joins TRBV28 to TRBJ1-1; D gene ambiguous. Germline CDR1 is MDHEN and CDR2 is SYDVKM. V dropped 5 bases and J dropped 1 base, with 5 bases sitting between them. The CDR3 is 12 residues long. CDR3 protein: CASSPPNTEAFF. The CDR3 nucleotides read TGTGCCAGCAGTCCTCCGAACACTGAAGCTTTCTTT.

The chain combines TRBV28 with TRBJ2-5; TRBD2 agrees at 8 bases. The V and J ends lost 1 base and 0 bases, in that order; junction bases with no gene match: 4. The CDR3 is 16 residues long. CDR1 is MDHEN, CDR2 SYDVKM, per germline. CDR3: CASSLFGTSNQETQYF. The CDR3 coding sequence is TGTGCCAGCAGTTTATTCGGGACTAGTAACCAAGAGACCCAGTACTTC.

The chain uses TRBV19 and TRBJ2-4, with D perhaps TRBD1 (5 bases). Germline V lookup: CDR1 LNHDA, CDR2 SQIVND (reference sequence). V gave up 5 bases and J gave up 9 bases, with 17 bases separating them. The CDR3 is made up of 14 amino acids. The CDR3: CASSPRLGHAIQYF. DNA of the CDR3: TGTGCCAGTAGTCCTCGCCTTGGACATGCCATTCAGTACTTC. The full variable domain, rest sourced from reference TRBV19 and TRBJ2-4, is DGGITQSPKYLFRKEGQNVTLSCEQNLNHDAMYWYRQDPGQGLRLIYYSQIVNDFQKGDIAEGYSVSREKKESFPLTVTSAQKNPTAFYLCASSPRLGHAIQYFGAGTRLSVL.

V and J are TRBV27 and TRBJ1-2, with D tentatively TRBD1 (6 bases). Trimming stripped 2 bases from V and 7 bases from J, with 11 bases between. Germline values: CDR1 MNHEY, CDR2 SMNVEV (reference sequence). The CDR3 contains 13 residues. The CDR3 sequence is CASSLGGQGGYTF. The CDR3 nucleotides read TGTGCCAGCAGTTTAGGGGGCCAGGGTGGCTACACCTTC.

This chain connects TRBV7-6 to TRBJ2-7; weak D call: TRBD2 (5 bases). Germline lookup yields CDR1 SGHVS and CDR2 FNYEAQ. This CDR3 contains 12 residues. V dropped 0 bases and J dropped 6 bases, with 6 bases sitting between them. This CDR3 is CASSLAGSEQYF. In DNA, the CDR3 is TGTGCCAGCAGCTTAGCTGGGAGCGAGCAGTACTTC. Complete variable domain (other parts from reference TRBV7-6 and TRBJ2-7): GAGVSQSPRYKVTKRGQDVALRCDPISGHVSLYWYRQALGQGPEFLTYFNYEAQQDKSGLPNDRFSAERPEGSISTLTIQRTEQRDSAMYRCASSLAGSEQYFGPGTRLTVT.

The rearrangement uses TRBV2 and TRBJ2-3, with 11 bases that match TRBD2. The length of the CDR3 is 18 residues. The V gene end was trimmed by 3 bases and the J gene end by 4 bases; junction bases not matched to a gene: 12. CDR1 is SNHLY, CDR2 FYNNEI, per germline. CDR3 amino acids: CASSDSSGGRGGSDTQYF. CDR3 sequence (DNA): TGTGCCAGCAGTGATTCTAGCGGGGGGCGGGGAGGGTCAGATACGCAGTATTTT.

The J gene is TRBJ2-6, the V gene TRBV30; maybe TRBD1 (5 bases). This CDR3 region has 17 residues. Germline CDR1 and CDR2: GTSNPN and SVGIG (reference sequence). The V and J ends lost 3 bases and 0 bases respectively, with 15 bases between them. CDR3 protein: CAWRKGRTSSGANVLTF. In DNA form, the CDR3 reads TGTGCCTGGAGAAAGGGCAGGACAAGCTCTGGGGCCAACGTCCTGACTTTC. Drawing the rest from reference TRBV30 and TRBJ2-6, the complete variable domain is SQTIHQWPATLVQPVGSPLSLECTVEGTSNPNLYWYRQAAGRGLQLLFYSVGIGQISSEVPQNLSASRPQDRQFILSSKKLLLSDSGFYLCAWRKGRTSSGANVLTFGAGSRLTVL.

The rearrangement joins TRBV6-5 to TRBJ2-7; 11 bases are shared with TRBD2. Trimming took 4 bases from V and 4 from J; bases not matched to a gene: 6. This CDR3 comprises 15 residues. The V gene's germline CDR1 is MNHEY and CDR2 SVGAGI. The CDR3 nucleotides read TGTGCCAGCAGTTCCTCCACTAGCGGGAGTTACGAGCAGTACTTC. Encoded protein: CASSSSTSGSYEQYF.

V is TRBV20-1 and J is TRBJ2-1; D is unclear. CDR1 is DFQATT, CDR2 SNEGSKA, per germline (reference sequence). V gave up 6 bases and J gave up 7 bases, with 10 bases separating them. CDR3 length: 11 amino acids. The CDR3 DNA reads TGCAGTGCCCTCCTCCGGAATGAGCAGTTCTTC. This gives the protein CSALLRNEQFF.

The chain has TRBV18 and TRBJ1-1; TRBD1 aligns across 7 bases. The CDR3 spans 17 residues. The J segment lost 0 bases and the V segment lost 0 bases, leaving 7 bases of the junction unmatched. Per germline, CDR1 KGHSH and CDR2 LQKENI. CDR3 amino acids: CASSPPRTGLMNTEAFF. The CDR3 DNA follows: TGTGCCAGCTCACCACCTAGGACAGGCCTTATGAACACTGAAGCTTTCTTT.

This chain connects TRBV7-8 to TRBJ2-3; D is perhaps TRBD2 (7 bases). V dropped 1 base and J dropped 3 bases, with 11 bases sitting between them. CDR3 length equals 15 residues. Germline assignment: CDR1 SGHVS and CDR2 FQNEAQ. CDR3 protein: CASSLVGGATDTQYF. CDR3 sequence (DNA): TGTGCCAGCAGCTTAGTTGGGGGGGCGACAGATACGCAGTATTTT.